This T cell receptor beta chain was documented in a study of cytomegalovirus exposure and HLA in healthy donors. While unrecorded immune exposures were likely, the donors were nominally healthy when sampled. About this clone itself: Its antigen is currently unknown.

Study-wide points: Being productive about 90% or about 30% of the time was typical of most TCR beta V segments in an earlier analysis.

The PCR employed 60 Vbeta primers together with 13 Jbeta primers. Profiled with immunoSEQ multiplex PCR; TCRdb holds only in-frame clones, not every one. Of 140,000 to 150,000 clones in the sample, roughly 9.7% were seen once. From germline, CDR1 is GTSNPN and CDR2 SVGIG (reference sequence). This CDR3 contains 12 residues. The germline V and J ends were trimmed by 0 bases and 6 bases, with 9 bases remaining between them. The sequenced sample consisted of PBMCs. This clonotype was obtained from a man aged 50 or older in good health and CMV-seronegative. V is TRBV30 and J is TRBJ2-7; no definite D call. The CDR3 loop is CAWSVAFSEQYF. CDR3 in DNA: TGTGCCTGGAGTGTCGCGTTTTCCGAGCAGTACTTC.